The text below deals with one T cell receptor (beta chain). What it binds is unknown. One end of the junction is discordant with germline, which a read error may explain. The template was RNA from unsorted bulk tissue. Between August and November 2014, newly diagnosed, chemotherapy-naive lung cancer patients underwent thoracic surgery in China. This CDR3 contains 13 residues. From germline, CDR1 is MNHNS and CDR2 SASEGT. The library came from three nested PCR rounds adapted from ARM-PCR protocols. TCRdb reprocessed the multiplex PCR reads via MiXCR and lists one record per CDR3 protein. The table has 75,000 to 80,000 distinct CDR3 sequences, 65% to 90% seen once. These data originate in a study of tumor and adjacent non-tumor tissue in lung cancer. Study conclusions and caveats: Top 100 clones took a larger repertoire share in normal lung. Shorter survival was associated with higher TCR diversity in tumors. TCR diversity was significantly greater in tumor than normal lung tissue.

The origin of this receptor is a woman between 50 and 59 years old with non-small cell lung cancer. Specimen: lung tumor tissue. This rearrangement joins TRBV6-1 to TRBJ2-3; the D is unclear. The CDR3 nucleotides are TGTGCGAGCAGTCGGAACAATGCAGATATGCAGTATTTT. It translates to CASSRNNADMQYF.